One and the same sample provided the 20 T cell receptor beta chains below, sequenced in a study of blood T cells in healthy people across ages. Using a J-beta primer mix together with a sample-barcoded 5' primer, a second PCR was run for about 7 to 12 cycles. TCRdb re-analysed the 5' RACE reads in MiXCR, keeping a single row per CDR3 protein. This sample has 550,000 to 650,000 distinct CDR3 sequences, with about 30% found just once. Sequenced material: blood. These receptors were collected from a woman aged 80 or over in good health.

As to this clonotype: A read error may be the cause here, since a much bigger clone is one base away. The gene calls are TRBV20-1 and TRBJ1-1; D remains ambiguous. The V gene's germline CDR1 is DFQATT and CDR2 SNEGSKA (reference sequence). The CDR3 has 13 residues. Trimming took off 2 bases at V and 4 bases at J, with 11 bases between the two ends. The CDR3 here is CSARSSESTEAFF. The CDR3 DNA reads as TGCAGTGCTAGATCATCGGAGAGCACTGAAGCTTTCTTT.

This clonotype came up a few times. V and J are TRBV27 and TRBJ1-1; 8 nucleotides line up with TRBD1. Germline V gene lookup returns CDR1 MNHEY and CDR2 SMNVEV (reference sequence). This CDR3 has 15 amino acids. Losses at the gene ends were 6 bases for V and 0 bases for J; bases not matched to a gene: 6. CDR3: CASSRTGTMNTEAFF. The CDR3 nucleotides read TGTGCCAGCAGCCGGACAGGGACCATGAACACTGAAGCTTTCTTT.

A note on this clonotype: A much larger clone differs from this one at a single base, so this may be a read error. The V and J genes are TRBV6-5 and TRBJ2-7; possible D gene TRBD1, 5 bases. The CDR3 loop spans 14 amino acids. Germline V lookup: CDR1 MNHEY, CDR2 SVGAGI. CDR3 protein: CTSSYWGRVYEQYF. As DNA, the CDR3 is TGTACCAGCAGTTACTGGGGCAGGGTCTACGAGCAGTACTTC.

This clonotype was recorded a few times. This sequence joins TRBV20-1 and TRBJ2-1; 9 bases agree with TRBD2. This CDR3 is built from 14 residues. The germline CDR1 and CDR2 sequences are DFQATT and SNEGSKA (reference sequence). V dropped 5 bases and J dropped 3; count of bases not matched to a gene: 5. The CDR3 DNA reads TGCAGTGCTGAGCGGGGGGCGGACTACAATGAGCAGTTCTTC. Protein sequence: CSAERGADYNEQFF.

There are a few counts of this clonotype. V gene TRBV12-3 or TRBV12-4 combines with J gene TRBJ1-1, with 8 bases that match TRBD1. V shed 2 bases, J shed 0 bases, and the junction held 5 bases outside the gene matches. This CDR3 comprises 16 residues. This chain's CDR3 is CASSLLQGEMNTEAFF. The CDR3 DNA sequence: TGTGCCAGCAGTTTACTACAGGGGGAAATGAACACTGAAGCTTTCTTT.

The chain couples TRBV20-1 to TRBJ2-3; 7 nucleotides agree with TRBD1. Germline V CDR1 and CDR2: DFQATT, SNEGSKA (reference sequence). CDR3 length: 15 residues. Unmatched junction bases numbered 6, after V lost 1 base and J lost 2 bases. CDR3 sequence reads: CSARGSGGFTDTQYF. Written as DNA, the CDR3 is TGCAGTGCTAGAGGGTCAGGGGGATTCACAGATACGCAGTATTTT.

This clonotype has a handful of counts. V usage is TRBV2 and J usage is TRBJ1-4, with D hard to call. Germline CDR1 reads SNHLY; CDR2 reads FYNNEI. Trimming removed 6 bases at V and 6 bases at J, with 14 bases between. CDR3 length: 14 amino acids. This chain's CDR3 is CASSTAGNDEKLFF. The CDR3, as DNA: TGTGCCAGCAGCACGGCCGGGAACGATGAAAAACTGTTTTTT.

The chain combines TRBV2 with TRBJ1-1, with D tentatively TRBD1 (6 bases). CDR1 and CDR2 from the germline V gene are SNHLY and FYNNEI. This CDR3 has 14 residues. Trimming cost V 5 bases and J 6 bases, with 16 bases left between them. CDR3 residues: CASSKWTAASEAFF. The CDR3 DNA follows: TGTGCCAGCAGTAAATGGACAGCGGCGTCTGAAGCTTTCTTT.

This sequence joins TRBV29-1 and TRBJ1-6; 11 positions agree with TRBD1. CDR3 size: 19 residues. Germline CDR1 SQVTM, CDR2 ANQGSEA. The ends lost 2 bases at V and 0 bases at J; junction bases unmatched: 9. Here the CDR3 DNA reads TGCAGCGTTGAACGTGGGACAGGGGGAAAGAGCTCCTATAATTCACCCCTCCACTTT. It translates to CSVERGTGGKSSYNSPLHF.

This clonotype appeared many times. The chain joins TRBV5-1 to TRBJ2-3; 8 nucleotides align to TRBD1. V lost 4 bases and J lost 6; bases outside the gene matches: 13. The CDR3 has 16 residues. In germline, CDR1 is SGHRS, CDR2 YFSETQ. CDR3 loop: CASSPAATGAGDTQYF. In DNA, the CDR3 is TGCGCCAGCAGCCCGGCGGCGACAGGGGCCGGTGATACGCAGTATTTT.

Only one count was recorded for this clonotype. V is TRBV3-1 and J is TRBJ1-1, with D possibly matching TRBD1 (6 bases). The CDR3 covers 14 residues. Trimming pared 2 bases from V and 3 bases from J, leaving 10 bases between. The germline V gene has CDR1 LGHDT and CDR2 YNNKEL (reference sequence). The CDR3 loop reads CASSQTDRYTEAFF. The CDR3 DNA reads as TGTGCCAGCAGCCAAACTGACAGGTACACTGAAGCTTTCTTT.

This clonotype was seen only a few times. V gene TRBV20-1 combines with J gene TRBJ1-1; perhaps TRBD1 as D (6 bases). The germline V gene encodes CDR1 DFQATT and CDR2 SNEGSKA (reference sequence). The CDR3 has 13 amino acids. V was cut by 4 bases and J by 4 bases, with 13 bases left in between. For the CDR3, the DNA is TGCAGTGCTAAAGGAGGGGGTTTCACTGAAGCTTTCTTT. Its protein product is CSAKGGGFTEAFF.

This clonotype showed up many times. The chain links TRBV5-1 to TRBJ2-3; D possibly uses TRBD1 or TRBD2 (5 bases each). Looked up from germline, CDR1 is SGHRS and CDR2 is YFSETQ. CDR3 length equals 15 residues. Deletions cut 4 bases from V and 4 bases from J, with 16 bases between. The CDR3 spells CASSAVRVGPDTQYF. The CDR3 bases are TGCGCCAGCAGCGCCGTGAGGGTGGGGCCAGATACGCAGTATTTT.

The rearrangement links TRBV20-1 to TRBJ2-7; 8 positions match TRBD1. The CDR3 extends over 13 amino acids. Trimming removed 1 base from V and 3 bases from J; junction bases left unmatched: 2. The germline V gene encodes CDR1 DFQATT and CDR2 SNEGSKA (reference sequence). The CDR3 here is CSARVGQDYEQYF. In DNA, the CDR3 is TGCAGTGCTAGAGTGGGACAGGACTACGAGCAGTACTTC.

This clonotype has only a few counts. Just one base apart from a much larger clone, this may be a read error. The chain employs TRBV28 and TRBJ2-3, with 8 bases lining up with TRBD2. This CDR3 is 15 amino acids long. Germline CDR1 MDHEN, CDR2 SYDVKM. The CDR3 protein is CASSLSAGGTDTQDF. Written as DNA, the CDR3 is TGTGCCAGCAGTTTATCGGCGGGGGGCACAGATACGCAGGATTTT.

The chain employs TRBV6-1 and TRBJ1-1; the match to TRBD1 covers 7 bases. Germline CDR1 is MNHNS and CDR2 is SASEGT. V lost 5 bases and J lost 10; bases outside the gene matches: 7. The CDR3 is made up of 12 amino acids. In DNA form, the CDR3 reads TGTGCCAGCAGTACAGGGGATTGGGGAGCTTTCTTT. Translating gives CASSTGDWGAFF.

This clonotype was seen a few times. DNA of the CDR3: TGCGCCAGCAGCTCCGACGGGGGCGGGGAGCTGTTTTTT. This translates into CASSSDGGGELFF. J is TRBJ2-2 and V is TRBV5-1, with a possible D match to TRBD2 (6 bases). There are 13 residues in the CDR3. Germline assignment: CDR1 SGHRS and CDR2 YFSETQ. Trimming took 3 bases from V and 7 from J, leaving 10 bases between them.

The chain employs TRBV7-9 and TRBJ2-3, with 9 bases identical to TRBD2. This CDR3 region has 16 residues. The trim removed 2 bases at V and 1 base at J, leaving 4 bases unmatched. Germline V gene lookup returns CDR1 SEHNR and CDR2 FQNEAQ (reference sequence). CDR3: CASSLLASGGTDTQYF. The CDR3, as DNA: TGTGCCAGCAGCTTATTGGCTAGCGGGGGCACAGATACGCAGTATTTT. Full variable domain (rest looked up from reference TRBV7-9 and TRBJ2-3): DTGVSQNPRHKITKRGQNVTFRCDPISEHNRLYWYRQTLGQGPEFLTYFQNEAQLEKSRLLSDRFSAERPKGSFSTLEIQRTEQGDSAMYLCASSLLASGGTDTQYFGPGTRLTVL.

This clonotype was seen at least ten times. The genes are TRBV6-6 and TRBJ2-5; D is unresolved. The CDR3 has 17 amino acids. CDR1 is MNHNY and CDR2 is SVGAGI in the germline V gene (reference sequence). The V end lost 3 bases, the J end lost 5 bases, and 22 bases lay between the germline ends. As DNA, the CDR3 is TGTGCCAGCAGTTATGGAGTAGCTTCAAAGGAGTTGGAGACCCAGTACTTC. Its translation is CASSYGVASKELETQYF.

This clonotype has more than one count but fewer than ten. V and J are TRBV9 and TRBJ2-5; TRBD2 matches 7 bases. The DNA end is more similar to TRBJ2-7, so the J call may be wrong. The CDR3 consists of 14 residues. The germline CDR1 and CDR2 sequences are SGDLS and YYNGEE. The CDR3 DNA reads as TGTGCCAGCAGCACCACTGGGAGGGGCCACGAGCAGTACTTC. Protein sequence: CASSTTGRGHEQYF.